This T cell receptor (beta chain) came from a study of blood T cell repertoires in COVID-19. Here immunoSEQ multiplex PCR was the method, and the copy in TCRdb shows in-frame clones only, minus some. The sample holds over 200,000 clones, roughly 77% seen once. The germline CDR1 and CDR2 sequences are SGHNT and YYREEE (reference sequence). V shed 1 base and J 5 bases; nucleotides not matched to a gene: 4. CDR3 size: 14 residues. The clonotype was recovered from a man aged 35 to 55 who had recovered from COVID-19. Sequencing was performed on PBMCs or T cells enriched from blood (not recorded which). The chain couples TRBV5-4 to TRBJ2-5, with TRBD2 matching over 8 bases. For the CDR3, the DNA is TGTGCCAGCAGCTTGCCCGGGGGGGCCGAGACCCAGTACTTC. The encoded protein is CASSLPGGAETQYF. The whole variable domain, filled in from reference TRBV5-4 and TRBJ2-5, reads ETGVTQSPTHLIKTRGQQVTLRCSSQSGHNTVSWYQQALGQGPQFIFQYYREEENGRGNFPPRFSGLQFPNYSSELNVNALELDDSALYLCASSLPGGAETQYFGPGTRLLVL.